What follows are 8 T cell receptor beta chains derived from one specimen sequenced in a study of shared T cell receptors in the human thymus. TCRdb keeps only in-frame clones here, not all; method: immunoSEQ multiplex PCR. The sample contains approximately 400,000 clones, 95% of which appear only once. Sample: thymocytes. The receptors here all came from a human donor.

The rearrangement uses TRBV19 and TRBJ1-2, with a weak D call TRBD1 (6 bases). This CDR3 has 16 amino acids. The V end lost 6 bases, the J end lost 5 bases, and 22 bases lay between the germline ends. Germline V gene lookup returns CDR1 LNHDA and CDR2 SQIVND (reference sequence). DNA for the CDR3: TGTGCCAGTAGACCGACAGGAAAGGCCCCTGATTATGGCTACACCTTC. The encoded protein is CASRPTGKAPDYGYTF. The full variable domain, its missing parts supplied by reference TRBV19 and TRBJ1-2, is DGGITQSPKYLFRKEGQNVTLSCEQNLNHDAMYWYRQDPGQGLRLIYYSQIVNDFQKGDIAEGYSVSREKKESFPLTVTSAQKNPTAFYLCASRPTGKAPDYGYTFGSGTRLTVV.

The chain couples TRBV5-1 to TRBJ2-5; unclear D gene. V lost 4 bases, J lost 1 base, and 5 bases lay in between. The CDR3 has 12 residues. CDR1 is SGHRS and CDR2 is YFSETQ in the germline V gene. This CDR3 is CASSGVQETQYF. In DNA, the CDR3 is TGCGCCAGCAGCGGGGTCCAAGAGACCCAGTACTTC.

The chain carries TRBV5-1 and TRBJ2-3; 7 positions match TRBD2. Germline loops: CDR1 SGHRS, CDR2 YFSETQ. The length of the CDR3 is 15 residues. Germline trimming cut 4 bases from V and 3 bases from J; bases unmatched to any gene: 8. CDR3 coding DNA: TGCGCCAGCAGCAGCGCGGGAGAAGGGACAGATACGCAGTATTTT. Its protein product is CASSSAGEGTDTQYF.

The rearrangement joins TRBV28 to TRBJ2-1, with D tentatively TRBD2 (7 bases). Germline assignment: CDR1 MDHEN and CDR2 SYDVKM. The CDR3 extends over 12 amino acids. V lost 6 bases to trimming and J lost 8 bases, with 11 bases between them. The CDR3 sequence: CASREGGHEQFF. DNA of the CDR3: TGTGCCAGCAGGGAGGGGGGGCATGAGCAGTTCTTC.

The chain couples TRBV18 to TRBJ2-1, with 9 bases fitting TRBD2. CDR3 size: 19 residues. V trimming: 3 bases; J trimming: 9 bases; junction bases outside the gene matches: 21. Germline V gene sequence: CDR1 KGHSH, CDR2 LQKENI. CDR3 DNA: TGTGCCAGCTCACCCACCAGGGTATTCTCAGTTGGGACTAGCCGTGAGCAGTTCTTC. Its protein product is CASSPTRVFSVGTSREQFF.

The chain recombines TRBV6-1 with TRBJ1-3; D gene unclear. The CDR3 loop spans 17 amino acids. Germline loops: CDR1 MNHNS, CDR2 SASEGT. The V and J ends lost 3 bases and 3 bases respectively, with 18 bases between them. CDR3 region: CASSDFWQFRLGNTIYF. The CDR3 DNA sequence: TGTGCCAGCAGTGATTTCTGGCAGTTTAGACTTGGAAACACCATATATTTT.

The chain links TRBV7-2 to TRBJ2-5; TRBD2 matches 10 bases. Germline V gene data show CDR1 as SGHTA and CDR2 as FQGNSA. This CDR3 contains 15 residues. Trimming cost V 5 bases and J 5 bases; bases outside gene matches: 8. This chain's CDR3 is CASSLEREGGETQYF. The CDR3 coding sequence is TGTGCCAGCAGCCTCGAGCGGGAGGGAGGGGAGACCCAGTACTTC.

V and J are TRBV4-1 and TRBJ2-2; 7 positions match TRBD1. With 1 base clipped from V and 5 bases from J, the junction kept 7 bases outside the gene matches. The CDR3 loop spans 16 amino acids. Germline lookup yields CDR1 MGHRA and CDR2 YSYEKL. In DNA form, the CDR3 reads TGCGCCAGCAGCCAAGCCCAGACAGGGAGAACCGGGGAGCTGTTTTTT. Amino acids: CASSQAQTGRTGELFF.